The rows below give T cell receptor beta chains drawn from one sample of a study of blood T cells in healthy people across ages. TCRdb fed the 5' RACE reads into MiXCR, producing one record per CDR3 protein. The table records over 950,000 distinct CDR3 sequences, roughly 47% of them present only once. Specimen: blood. These receptors were collected from a woman aged 55-69 years in good health. The CDR3 runs from the conserved cysteine through the conserved F or W. The D gene is left open where the match is weak. The size entry is marked missing in some rows and otherwise reads once, few, many or a size class.

>TRBV20-1|NA|TRBJ2-3|TRBD2
CSASVTSGNTDTQYF
TGCAGTGCTTCTGTGACTAGCGGAAACACAGATACGCAGTATTTT
>TRBV20-1|NA|TRBJ2-5|NA
CSAPDQGETQYF
TGCAGTGCTCCTGATCAGGGAGAGACCCAGTACTTC
>TRBV20-1|few|TRBJ2-5|TRBD1
CSARQGFGETQYF
TGCAGTGCAAGACAGGGGTTCGGTGAGACCCAGTACTTC
>TRBV4-1|few|TRBJ1-2|NA
CASSRELGGYGYTF
TGCGCCAGCAGCCGAGAGTTGGGAGGCTATGGCTACACCTTC
>TRBV6-1|NA|TRBJ2-7|NA
CASALGGISYEQYF
TGTGCCAGTGCCCTCGGCGGGATCTCCTACGAGCAGTACTTC
>TRBV29-1|once|TRBJ2-1|NA
CSVGLRGGSYNEQFF
TGCAGCGTTGGATTGAGGGGGGGTTCCTACAATGAGCAGTTCTTC
>TRBV6-6|few|TRBJ1-5|NA
CASVSGYSNQPQHF
TGTGCCAGCGTGTCCGGTTATAGCAATCAGCCCCAGCATTTT
>TRBV12-3/TRBV12-4|NA|TRBJ1-2|NA
CASSPQGIAGYTF
TGTGCCAGCAGCCCACAGGGAATAGCTGGCTACACCTTC
>TRBV28|NA|TRBJ2-5|TRBD2
CASSLGLAGDGKTQYF
TGTGCCAGCAGTTTAGGGCTAGCGGGAGACGGAAAGACCCAGTACTTC
>TRBV20-1|many|TRBJ2-1|TRBD2
CSARVPLAAYNEQFF
TGCAGTGCTAGAGTCCCGCTAGCGGCCTACAATGAGCAGTTCTTC
>TRBV3-1|few|TRBJ2-5|NA
CASSQDWAQVETQYF
TGTGCCAGCAGCCAAGATTGGGCGCAGGTAGAGACCCAGTACTTC
>TRBV6-5|once|TRBJ2-1|NA
CASSPARWGPYNEQFF
TGTGCCAGCAGTCCCGCCCGGTGGGGGCCCTACAATGAGCAGTTCTTC
>TRBV7-3|NA|TRBJ1-6|NA
CASSPDSSSPLHF
TGTGCCAGCAGCCCGGACAGTTCTTCACCCCTCCACTTT
>TRBV4-2|NA|TRBJ2-7|NA
CASSQDFGGASYEQYF
TGTGCCAGCAGCCAAGATTTTGGTGGCGCATCCTACGAGCAGTACTTC
>TRBV29-1|NA|TRBJ1-4|NA
CSVGQRNEKLFF
TGCAGCGTTGGGCAGCGAAATGAAAAACTGTTTTTT
>TRBV29-1|few|TRBJ2-1|TRBD2
CSVETVAGTEQFF
TGCAGCGTTGAAACCGTAGCGGGGACAGAGCAGTTCTTC
>TRBV11-2|NA|TRBJ2-7|TRBD1
CASSPPGQGQEQYF
TGTGCCAGCAGCCCCCCAGGACAGGGCCAGGAGCAGTACTTC
>TRBV30|NA|TRBJ2-7|TRBD2
CAWSIQMGLGTYEQYF
TGTGCCTGGAGTATACAAATGGGACTAGGAACCTACGAGCAGTACTTC
>TRBV28|NA|TRBJ2-5|NA
CASTEPPGAQYF
TGTGCCAGCACCGAACCCCCCGGGGCCCAGTACTTC
>TRBV5-6|NA|TRBJ2-7|NA
CASSSGTFNEQYF
TGTGCCAGCAGCTCGGGGACTTTCAATGAGCAGTACTTC
>TRBV4-3|NA|TRBJ1-1|TRBD1
CASSRLLDRDTEAFF
TGCGCCAGCAGCCGCCTTCTGGACAGGGACACTGAAGCTTTCTTT
>TRBV9|NA|TRBJ2-7|TRBD2
CASSARGTSGSDEQYF
TGTGCCAGCAGCGCAAGAGGGACTAGCGGGAGTGATGAGCAGTACTTC
>TRBV18|NA|TRBJ2-1|TRBD1
CASSPSGQGAYNEQFF
TGTGCCAGCTCACCTTCAGGACAGGGGGCCTACAATGAGCAGTTCTTC
>TRBV7-2|many|TRBJ2-5|NA
CASSLAGAETQYF
TGTGCCAGCAGTTTAGCAGGGGCTGAGACCCAGTACTTC
>TRBV6-5|NA|TRBJ1-6|NA
CASSHSNEGGSPLHF
TGTGCCAGCAGTCACTCGAACGAGGGGGGTTCACCCCTCCACTTT
>TRBV5-1|NA|TRBJ2-7|NA
CASSLEQGTSYEQYF
TGCGCCAGCAGCTTGGAGCAGGGGACCTCCTACGAGCAGTACTTC
>TRBV12-3/TRBV12-4|few|TRBJ2-1|NA
CASSLIAQPLYNEQFF
TGTGCCAGCAGTCTAATCGCGCAGCCCCTCTACAATGAGCAGTTCTTC
>TRBV24-1|NA|TRBJ2-5|NA
CATSGPEKNEQYF
TGTGCCACCAGTGGGCCGGAGAAGAATGAGCAGTACTTC
>TRBV12-3/TRBV12-4|NA|TRBJ1-5|TRBD1
CASSRQGINQPQHF
TGTGCCAGCAGTCGACAGGGAATCAATCAGCCCCAGCATTTT
>TRBV6-6|NA|TRBJ1-6|NA
CASSYAQARNNSPLHF
TGTGCCAGCAGTTACGCACAGGCCAGAAATAATTCACCCCTCCACTTT
>TRBV4-1|NA|TRBJ2-3|NA
CASSQDLHHPDTQYF
TGCGCCAGCAGCCAAGATCTGCACCACCCCGATACGCAGTATTTT
>TRBV20-1|NA|TRBJ2-4|TRBD2
CSASPGLAGGSSLGAKNIQYF
TGCAGTGCTAGCCCGGGACTAGCGGGAGGGTCCTCCCTCGGAGCCAAAAACATTCAGTACTTC
>TRBV29-1|NA|TRBJ2-5|NA
CSVVEGGTQYF
TGCAGCGTGGTGGAGGGAGGGACCCAGTACTTC
>TRBV12-3/TRBV12-4|NA|TRBJ2-7|NA
CASSFPRDTYNEQYF
TGTGCCAGCAGTTTTCCCCGGGACACATACAATGAGCAGTACTTC
>TRBV28|NA|TRBJ2-7|TRBD1
CASSWDRVRYEQYF
TGTGCCAGCAGTTGGGACAGGGTTCGGTACGAGCAGTACTTC
>TRBV13|NA|TRBJ2-3|TRBD2
CASSLVLAGTSTDTQYF
TGTGCCAGCAGCTTAGTGCTAGCGGGAACAAGCACAGATACGCAGTATTTT
>TRBV5-1|NA|TRBJ2-2|NA
CASLSGPRNTGELFF
TGCGCCAGCTTGTCTGGTCCTCGGAACACCGGGGAGCTGTTTTTT
>TRBV4-3|NA|TRBJ1-6|TRBD1
CASSQVFTGGVNSPLHF
TGCGCCAGCAGCCAAGTCTTTACAGGGGGTGTTAATTCACCCCTCCACTTT
>TRBV29-1|NA|TRBJ2-3|TRBD2
CSFSSGISSDTQYF
TGCAGCTTTTCTAGCGGGATCTCATCGGATACGCAGTATTTT
>TRBV28|NA|TRBJ2-7|TRBD2
CASSPGTIYSYEQYF
TGTGCCAGCAGTCCCGGGACTATCTACTCCTACGAGCAGTACTTC
>TRBV27|NA|TRBJ1-2|NA
CASSRGRGNYGYTF
TGTGCCAGCAGTCGGGGGCGCGGGAACTATGGCTACACCTTC
>TRBV6-5|NA|TRBJ1-2|TRBD1
CASSSGQGAGNYGYTF
TGTGCCAGCAGTTCGGGGCAGGGGGCGGGTAACTATGGCTACACCTTC
>TRBV7-2|once|TRBJ2-1|NA
CASSVVATGAYNEQFF
TGTGCCAGCAGCGTAGTCGCCACCGGGGCCTACAATGAGCAGTTCTTC
>TRBV28|NA|TRBJ2-7|NA
CASVREAPYEQYF
TGTGCCAGCGTTCGAGAGGCCCCCTACGAGCAGTACTTC
>TRBV20-1|NA|TRBJ2-1|NA
CSANHNGRLNNEQFF
TGCAGTGCCAATCACAACGGGAGACTGAACAATGAGCAGTTCTTC
>TRBV12-3/TRBV12-4|NA|TRBJ2-5|TRBD1
CASSRTGERGETQYF
TGTGCCAGCAGCCGTACAGGGGAACGAGGAGAGACCCAGTACTTC
>TRBV10-2|NA|TRBJ1-1|NA
CASFWDRVNTEAFF
TGCGCCAGCTTTTGGGATAGGGTGAACACTGAAGCTTTCTTT
>TRBV27|NA|TRBJ2-7|NA
CASSLYLTSYEQYF
TGTGCCAGCAGTTTATACCTGACCTCCTACGAGCAGTACTTC
>TRBV14|NA|TRBJ1-2|TRBD1
CASSRPGTVGIYGCTF
TGTGCCAGCAGCCGCCCCGGGACAGTGGGGATCTATGGCTGCACCTTC
>TRBV9|NA|TRBJ2-3|NA
CASSVIQSLGGTQYF
TGTGCCAGCAGCGTAATTCAATCTCTGGGCGGTACGCAGTATTTT
>TRBV4-2|once|TRBJ2-5|NA
CASSQEGTSETQYF
TGTGCCAGCAGCCAAGAGGGGACGTCCGAGACCCAGTACTTC
>TRBV6-2/TRBV6-3|NA|TRBJ1-1|TRBD1
CASSWTGRYTEAFF
TGTGCCAGCAGTTGGACAGGGCGGTACACTGAAGCTTTCTTT
>TRBV28|NA|TRBJ2-5|TRBD2
CASSGEGKETQYF
TGTGCCAGTAGTGGGGAGGGAAAAGAGACCCAGTACTTC
>TRBV12-3/TRBV12-4|NA|TRBJ2-1|TRBD2
CASSLISGRVGGNEQFF
TGTGCCAGCAGTTTGATTAGCGGGAGGGTTGGGGGCAATGAGCAGTTCTTC